The 5 T cell receptor beta chains listed next were all sequenced from one sample in a study of brain metastases from non-small cell lung cancer. Data came from immunoSEQ multiplex PCR; TCRdb stores just in-frame clones and leaves some out. Found here are a few thousand clones, 65% to 90% of them singletons; the top ten hold around 5.6%. Sequenced sample: primary lung tumor tissue. The receptors were sampled from a donor at least 40 years old with non-small cell lung cancer.

The chain joins TRBV7-8 to TRBJ2-3, with D perhaps matching TRBD1 (6 bases). The germline V and J ends were trimmed by 5 bases and 4 bases, with 16 bases remaining between them. Germline V gene data show CDR1 as SGHVS and CDR2 as FQNEAQ. The CDR3 runs 15 residues. The CDR3 region has the DNA TGTGCCAGCAGCCCAGGGGCTAGATCCTCAGATACGCAGTATTTT. Its translation is CASSPGARSSDTQYF.

The gene calls are TRBV3-1 (or the pseudogene TRBV3-2) and TRBJ2-1; D possibly corresponds to TRBD1 (7 bases). The CDR3 runs 19 residues. The V end was cut by 4 bases, the J end by 3 bases, with 25 bases between. Germline V gene lookup returns CDR1 LGHDT and CDR2 YNNKEL (reference sequence). CDR3 in amino acids: CASSPREGGGNPLYNEQFF. The CDR3 DNA sequence: TGTGCCAGCAGCCCCCGAGAAGGGGGCGGGAACCCCCTCTACAATGAGCAGTTCTTC.

This chain joins TRBV9 and TRBJ1-4; a possible D gene is TRBD1 (5 bases). V was shortened by 0 bases and J by 8 bases, with 11 bases between the two germline ends. CDR3 size: 14 residues. From germline, CDR1 is SGDLS and CDR2 YYNGEE. The CDR3, as DNA: TGTGCCAGCAGCGTAGAGGGGCGGAACGAAAAACTGTTTTTT. Its translation is CASSVEGRNEKLFF.

V and J are TRBV9 and TRBJ2-3; TRBD2 is a possible D gene (5 bases). The CDR3 sequence is 15 residues long. Looked up from germline, CDR1 is SGDLS and CDR2 is YYNGEE. The V gene lost 4 bases and the J gene lost 2 bases, with 14 bases spanning the gap. The CDR3 region is CASSPSGWSTDTQYF. CDR3 nucleotides: TGTGCCAGCAGCCCAAGCGGTTGGTCCACAGATACGCAGTATTTT. Using reference TRBV9 and TRBJ2-3 for the parts outside the CDR3, the full variable domain is DSGVTQTPKHLITATGQRVTLRCSPRSGDLSVYWYQQSLDQGLQFLIQYYNGEERAKGNILERFSAQQFPDLHSELNLSSLELGDSALYFCASSPSGWSTDTQYFGPGTRLTVL.

A single count supports this clone. This chain links TRBV6-5 with TRBJ1-3; 9 bases map to TRBD1. Germline V gene sequence: CDR1 MNHEY, CDR2 SVGAGI. This CDR3 has 15 residues. V trimming: 5 bases; J trimming: 3 bases; junction bases outside the gene matches: 5. CDR3 in amino acids: CASSQPGQGGNTIYF. The CDR3 DNA follows: TGTGCCAGCAGTCAACCGGGACAGGGTGGAAACACCATATATTTT.